This paragraph reports one T cell receptor beta chain. These data belong to a study of STAT5B mutations in CD4+ large granular lymphocyte leukemia. Sequencing was performed with immunoSEQ multiplex PCR; in TCRdb, only in-frame clones are kept and a portion is missing. The sample lists around 34,000 clones, roughly 85% occurring once. V was shortened by 7 bases and J by 5 bases, with 23 bases between the two germline ends. Germline values: CDR1 SGHTA, CDR2 FQGNSA. This CDR3 contains 16 residues. Sample: CD4+ T cells from blood buffy coats. The V call is TRBV7-2, the J call TRBJ2-5; D might be TRBD1 or TRBD2, each matching 6 bases. The sequence derives from a human donor in good health. The CDR3 sequence: CASTIPGLGGRETQYF. The CDR3 bases are TGTGCCAGCACTATACCAGGGCTAGGGGGGAGGGAGACCCAGTACTTC.